Below are 17 T cell receptor beta chains sequenced from a single sample in a study of cytomegalovirus exposure and HLA in healthy donors. Sequencing used immunoSEQ multiplex PCR; TCRdb keeps in-frame clones, though not all of them. Found here are about 82,000 clones, 93% of them singletons; the top ten hold about 0.61%. Sample: PBMCs. All receptors come from a man between 18 and 35 years old in good health and CMV-seronegative.

The rearrangement joins TRBV11-2 to TRBJ2-7, with 10 bases lining up with TRBD2. The CDR3 contains 14 residues. Germline lookup yields CDR1 SGHAT and CDR2 FQNNGV. J gave up 3 bases and V 5 bases, and 4 bases lay outside the gene matches. CDR3 in amino acids: CASSDLAGGYEQYF. CDR3 nucleotides: TGTGCCAGCAGCGACTTAGCGGGGGGCTACGAGCAGTACTTC.

The V call is TRBV4-3, the J call TRBJ2-1; tentative D call: TRBD2 (6 bases). This CDR3 is built from 12 residues. Trimming left V 5 bases short and J 9 bases short, with 11 bases between. The V gene's germline CDR1 is LGHNA and CDR2 YSLEER. The chain's CDR3 is CASSGPSAEQFF. The CDR3 DNA reads as TGCGCCAGCAGCGGCCCTAGCGCTGAGCAGTTCTTC.

The chain links TRBV9 to TRBJ2-3, with D possibly TRBD1 on 7 matching bases. The CDR3 runs to 16 residues. V shed 4 bases and J shed 6 bases, with 21 bases lying between them. Germline V gene lookup returns CDR1 SGDLS and CDR2 YYNGEE. The DNA for the CDR3 is TGTGCCAGCAGCCCAAGAGGAGGGACAGTGGGGGATACGCAGTATTTT. Its translation: CASSPRGGTVGDTQYF.

The V call is TRBV30, the J call TRBJ1-5; 9 positions match TRBD1. There are 19 residues in the CDR3. The germline CDR1 and CDR2 sequences are GTSNPN and SVGIG (reference sequence). J gave up 7 bases and V 0 bases, and 19 bases lay outside the gene matches. This CDR3 reads CAWSVRAGQGLGSGQPQHF. The CDR3 DNA follows: TGTGCCTGGAGTGTACGCGCCGGACAGGGGTTGGGTTCGGGCCAGCCCCAGCATTTT.

The chain employs TRBV2 and TRBJ1-6; TRBD1 matches 7 bases. Germline CDR1 SNHLY, CDR2 FYNNEI. V was clipped by 5 bases and J by 10 bases; unmatched bases: 8. This CDR3 is 14 amino acids long. In nucleotides, the CDR3 is TGTGCCAGCAGTCCGGGACAGCCTGTATCACCCCTCCACTTT. It yields the protein CASSPGQPVSPLHF.

The chain couples TRBV25-1 to TRBJ1-1; unclear D gene. The V gene lost 4 bases and the J gene lost 7 bases, with 10 bases spanning the gap. The CDR3 runs 12 residues. Germline values: CDR1 MGHDK, CDR2 SYGVNS. Here the CDR3 reads CASSGGGIEAFF. The CDR3 DNA follows: TGTGCCAGCAGTGGAGGAGGAATTGAAGCTTTCTTT.

CDR3 in DNA: TGTGCCAGCAGCATCAGGACAGGGGTACCAGATACGCAGTATTTT. This gives the protein CASSIRTGVPDTQYF. This rearrangement joins TRBV9 to TRBJ2-3, with TRBD1 matching 9 bases. Trimming removed 4 bases from V and 4 bases from J; junction bases left unmatched: 7. The CDR3 consists of 15 residues. Germline CDR1 is SGDLS and CDR2 is YYNGEE.

V and J are TRBV7-2 and TRBJ2-2, with a tentative D call TRBD2 (6 bases). V was trimmed by 2 bases and J by 5 bases, leaving 18 bases between them. The CDR3 extends over 17 amino acids. Germline V gene lookup returns CDR1 SGHTA and CDR2 FQGNSA. The CDR3 is CASSLLGGDFVTGELFF. DNA for the CDR3: TGTGCCAGCAGCTTATTGGGCGGGGACTTCGTGACCGGGGAGCTGTTTTTT.

This chain joins TRBV30 and TRBJ2-5; weak D call: TRBD2 (6 bases). The CDR3 is 16 amino acids. The V end was cut by 1 base, the J end by 1 base, with 16 bases between. CDR1 is GTSNPN and CDR2 is SVGIG in the germline V gene (reference sequence). The CDR3 is CAWSALIAAGQETQYF. Written as DNA, the CDR3 is TGTGCCTGGAGTGCCTTAATAGCGGCGGGCCAAGAGACCCAGTACTTC.

The rearrangement uses TRBV5-1 and TRBJ1-2, with 8 bases aligning to TRBD1. This CDR3 contains 15 residues. Unmatched junction bases numbered 6, after V lost 1 base and J lost 4 bases. The germline gives CDR1 SGHRS, CDR2 YFSETQ. CDR3 residues: CASSLLTGEVYGYTF. As DNA, the CDR3 is TGCGCCAGCAGCTTGTTGACAGGGGAGGTCTATGGCTACACCTTC.

V is TRBV5-4 and J is TRBJ2-2; no reliable D call. The CDR3 is made up of 14 amino acids. Trimming removed 5 bases at V and 1 base at J, with 9 bases between. Per germline, CDR1 SGHNT and CDR2 YYREEE (reference sequence). The CDR3 sequence is CASRLMGNTGELFF. For the CDR3, the DNA is TGTGCCAGCAGACTAATGGGGAACACCGGGGAGCTGTTTTTT.

The CDR3, as DNA: TGTGCCAGCAGCGTTGACAGAATGAACACTGAAGCTTTCTTT. Its translation is CASSVDRMNTEAFF. The rearrangement links TRBV7-8 to TRBJ1-1; D perhaps matches TRBD1 (5 bases). With 5 bases removed from V and 0 bases from J, the gap between germline ends came to 10 bases. The CDR3 loop spans 14 amino acids. Per the germline V gene, CDR1 is SGHVS and CDR2 is FQNEAQ.

The chain employs TRBV7-2 and TRBJ1-5, with 8 positions matching TRBD1. CDR3 length: 17 amino acids. V was clipped by 1 base and J by 4 bases; unmatched bases: 9. Germline lookup yields CDR1 SGHTA and CDR2 FQGNSA. The CDR3 spells CASSLGMAGGGNQPQHF. For the CDR3, the DNA is TGTGCCAGCAGCTTAGGGATGGCAGGGGGCGGGAATCAGCCCCAGCATTTT.

The CDR3 loop reads CASSPGTGNSNQPQHF. Here the CDR3 DNA reads TGTGCCAGCTCGCCCGGGACAGGGAATAGCAATCAGCCCCAGCATTTT. The chain is built from TRBV18 and TRBJ1-5, with TRBD1 matching over 9 bases. The ends lost 6 bases at V and 0 bases at J; junction bases unmatched: 6. CDR1 is KGHSH, CDR2 LQKENI, per germline. This CDR3 has 16 amino acids.

This sequence joins TRBV5-1 and TRBJ2-7, with 8 positions matching TRBD1. Per the germline V gene, CDR1 is SGHRS and CDR2 is YFSETQ. CDR3 size: 14 residues. V dropped 4 bases and J dropped 1; count of bases not matched to a gene: 4. This CDR3 reads CASSRTGGSYEQYF. CDR3 nucleotide sequence: TGCGCCAGCAGCCGCACAGGGGGTTCCTACGAGCAGTACTTC.

CDR3 loop: CASSRNAPFVAGGRTEAFF. DNA of the CDR3: TGTGCCAGCAGCAGAAACGCCCCTTTTGTAGCAGGGGGGAGGACTGAAGCTTTCTTT. The gene calls are TRBV7-2 and TRBJ1-1; 7 nucleotides align to TRBD1. Trimming cost V 5 bases and J 5 bases; bases outside gene matches: 23. Germline CDR1 SGHTA, CDR2 FQGNSA. This CDR3 has 19 residues.

J is TRBJ2-7 and V is TRBV5-1, with 10 bases identical to TRBD2. Trimming took 4 bases from V and 5 from J; bases not matched to a gene: 3. This CDR3 spans 13 amino acids. Germline assignment: CDR1 SGHRS and CDR2 YFSETQ. The CDR3 is CASSPGTSDEQYF. Written as DNA, the CDR3 is TGCGCCAGCAGCCCCGGGACTAGCGACGAGCAGTACTTC. The complete variable domain, with remaining parts taken from reference TRBV5-1 and TRBJ2-7, reads KAGVTQTPRYLIKTRGQQVTLSCSPISGHRSVSWYQQTPGQGLQFLFEYFSETQRNKGNFPGRFSGRQFSNSRSEMNVSTLELGDSALYLCASSPGTSDEQYFGPGTRLTVT.